These 30 T cell receptor beta chains share one sample of origin, sequenced in a study of identical twins. TCRdb processed the 5' RACE reads anew with MiXCR; each CDR3 protein has one entry. Altogether about 890,000 distinct CDR3 sequences are present, 12% being singletons, with the ten largest covering roughly 1.6%. In addition, the sample was reused for a study of yellow fever vaccine responses in identical twins.

The sequenced sample was PBMCs. The receptors come from a woman between 18 and 30 years old in good health.

This clonotype was detected only a few times. CDR3: CSVDRGRSPNEQFF. For the CDR3, the DNA is TGCAGCGTTGATCGTGGGAGGAGCCCCAATGAGCAGTTCTTC. The rearrangement joins TRBV29-1 to TRBJ2-1; D might be TRBD2 (6 bases). The CDR3 is 14 amino acids. Germline CDR1 and CDR2: SQVTM and ANQGSEA. V lost 3 bases and J lost 6, with 15 bases in between.

The genes are TRBV15 and TRBJ2-1; 9 bases are a match to TRBD2. The CDR3 is 18 amino acids. CDR1 and CDR2 from the germline V gene are LNHNV and YYDKDF (reference sequence). The V gene end was trimmed by 3 bases and the J gene end by 2 bases; junction bases not matched to a gene: 11. The CDR3 DNA sequence: TGTGCCACCAGCAGGAGGGCGACTAGCGGATTCCCCTACAATGAGCAGTTCTTC. Its translation is CATSRRATSGFPYNEQFF. Together with reference TRBV15 and TRBJ2-1, the CDR3 gives the full variable domain: DAMVIQNPRYQVTQFGKPVTLSCSQTLNHNVMYWYQQKSSQAPKLLFHYYDKDFNNEADTPDNFQSRRPNTSFCFLDIRSPGLGDTAMYLCATSRRATSGFPYNEQFFGPGTRLTVL.

The chain is built from TRBV7-3 and TRBJ1-3; no clear D gene. The CDR3 sequence is 15 residues long. V gave up 3 bases and J gave up 0 bases, with 9 bases separating them. Germline V lookup: CDR1 SGHTA, CDR2 FQGTGA. The CDR3 bases are TGTGCCAGCAGCTTTGAGGCTGGCTCTGGAAACACCATATATTTT. It encodes CASSFEAGSGNTIYF. The full variable domain, rest sourced from reference TRBV7-3 and TRBJ1-3, is GAGVSQTPSNKVTEKGKYVELRCDPISGHTALYWYRQSLGQGPEFLIYFQGTGAADDSGLPNDRFFAVRPEGSVSTLKIQRTERGDSAVYLCASSFEAGSGNTIYFGEGSWLTVV.

This clonotype was seen at least ten times. The chain links TRBV20-1 to TRBJ2-7; 12 positions match TRBD2. Germline trimming cut 5 bases from V and 4 bases from J; bases unmatched to any gene: 3. The V gene's germline CDR1 is DFQATT and CDR2 SNEGSKA (reference sequence). The CDR3 has 13 residues. In DNA form, the CDR3 reads TGCAGTGCTTCTAGCGGGGGGGCTTACGAGCAGTACGTC. It translates to CSASSGGAYEQYV.

V is TRBV25-1 and J is TRBJ2-2; TRBD2 agrees at 7 bases. Trimming cost V 11 bases and J 6 bases; bases outside gene matches: 12. Germline CDR1 reads MGHDK; CDR2 reads SYGVNS. This CDR3 is 14 amino acids long. The CDR3 sequence: CASGEGPQPGELFF. CDR3 DNA: TGTGCCTCCGGGGAGGGGCCTCAGCCCGGGGAGCTGTTTTTT.

This clonotype has at least ten counts. This rearrangement joins TRBV4-1 to TRBJ2-1; 7 nucleotides match TRBD2. The CDR3 covers 15 residues. J gave up 7 bases and V 4 bases, and 10 bases lay outside the gene matches. Per germline, CDR1 MGHRA and CDR2 YSYEKL. DNA for the CDR3: TGCGCCAGCAGCCTCCTAGCGGCGGTCGGGAATGAGCAGTTCTTC. Its translation is CASSLLAAVGNEQFF.

This clonotype has only a few counts. The DNA of the CDR3 is TGTGCCAGCGGCAGTAAGTATCGGGACAGATTTTTGAGCTCCTACAATGAGCAGTTCTTC. Amino acids: CASGSKYRDRFLSSYNEQFF. J is TRBJ2-1 and V is TRBV25-1; 7 positions match TRBD1. The V gene end was trimmed by 8 bases and the J gene end by 0 bases; junction bases not matched to a gene: 22. The germline gives CDR1 MGHDK, CDR2 SYGVNS. This CDR3 is 20 amino acids long.

The J gene is TRBJ1-1, the V gene TRBV20-1, with D perhaps TRBD1 (5 bases). In germline, CDR1 is DFQATT, CDR2 SNEGSKA (reference sequence). CDR3 length: 14 amino acids. Trimming shortened V by 3 bases and J by 0 bases, and 11 bases separated the two germline ends. CDR3 sequence reads: CSARARGMNTEAFF. CDR3 DNA: TGCAGTGCTAGGGCCCGGGGCATGAACACTGAAGCTTTCTTT.

The chain has TRBV19 and TRBJ2-5; 7 bases are a match to TRBD2. Germline CDR1 is LNHDA and CDR2 is SQIVND (reference sequence). Germline trimming cut 6 bases from V and 5 bases from J; bases unmatched to any gene: 6. The CDR3 spans 13 residues. CDR3 DNA: TGTGCCAGTAGATGGCGGGAGAGGGAGACCCAGTACTTC. This translates into CASRWRERETQYF.

Only a few counts were recorded for this clonotype. The J gene is TRBJ1-5, the V gene TRBV20-1; D may be TRBD1 (5 bases). This CDR3 region has 14 residues. Germline loops: CDR1 DFQATT, CDR2 SNEGSKA (reference sequence). The V gene lost 6 bases and the J gene lost 0 bases, with 12 bases spanning the gap. The CDR3 bases are TGCAGTGCCCCAGACAGCCATAGCAATCAGCCCCAGCATTTT. Translation gives CSAPDSHSNQPQHF.

CDR3 region: CASSPLGSGSYNEQFF. CDR3 sequence (DNA): TGTGCCAGCAGCCCGCTCGGGAGCGGTTCCTACAATGAGCAGTTCTTC. The chain is built from TRBV3-1 and TRBJ2-1, with a tentative D call TRBD2 (6 bases). The CDR3 is 16 residues long. Trimming stripped 4 bases from V and 1 base from J, with 14 bases between. Germline lookup yields CDR1 LGHDT and CDR2 YNNKEL (reference sequence).

The chain couples TRBV27 to TRBJ2-3, with a possible D match to TRBD2 (5 bases). The length of the CDR3 is 16 residues. V was cut by 8 bases and J by 0 bases, with 18 bases left in between. The germline CDR1 and CDR2 sequences are MNHEY and SMNVEV (reference sequence). CDR3 in DNA: TGTGCCAGCCGAACCAGGCGGGCCACTAGCACAGATACGCAGTATTTT. Its protein product is CASRTRRATSTDTQYF.

The CDR3 nucleotides are TGCAGTGCTAGAGATGGAAACTCCTACGAGCAGTACTTC. Translating it yields CSARDGNSYEQYF. The rearrangement links TRBV20-1 to TRBJ2-7; D is unclear. CDR1 is DFQATT, CDR2 SNEGSKA, per germline (reference sequence). There are 13 residues in the CDR3. Trimming removed 0 bases at V and 0 bases at J, with 6 bases between.

This clonotype has just a few counts. V usage is TRBV7-3 and J usage is TRBJ2-1; D not certain. Germline CDR1 SGHTA, CDR2 FQGTGA. This CDR3 is built from 15 residues. Trimming removed 5 bases from V and 0 bases from J, with 11 bases in between. The CDR3 is CASSISQSSYNEQFF. The CDR3 region has the DNA TGTGCCAGCAGCATAAGCCAGAGCTCCTACAATGAGCAGTTCTTC.

The CDR3 spells CASSLGVAQPSYEQYV. The CDR3 nucleotides read TGTGCCAGCAGCTTAGGAGTCGCACAACCCTCCTACGAGCAGTACGTC. The chain has TRBV7-2 and TRBJ2-7; no firm D call. The CDR3 spans 16 residues. Deletions cut 1 base from V and 0 bases from J, with 13 bases between. Germline CDR1 SGHTA, CDR2 FQGNSA.

This clonotype was seen a single time. The final CDR3 position lacks the conserved phenylalanine or tryptophan, pointing to a likely read error. The chain joins TRBV6-2 or TRBV6-3 to TRBJ2-3; TRBD1 might be the D (6 bases). The CDR3 totals 17 residues. Trimming stripped 0 bases from V and 3 bases from J, with 16 bases between. The germline gives CDR1 MNHEY, CDR2 SVGEGT. CDR3 nucleotides: TGTGCCAGCAGTTACTCATATACCCGCGACAGGACAGATACGCAGTATTCT. Encoded protein: CASSYSYTRDRTDTQYS.

This clonotype was seen only a few times. The V call is TRBV29-1, the J call TRBJ2-3; 11 positions agree with TRBD2. This CDR3 has 15 residues. Germline lookup yields CDR1 SQVTM and CDR2 ANQGSEA. V dropped 2 bases and J dropped 2; count of bases not matched to a gene: 3. For the CDR3, the DNA is TGCAGCGTTGAAACTAGCGGGGGTGTCACAGATACGCAGTATTTT. It is translated as CSVETSGGVTDTQYF.

The CDR3 spells CASRVVNTGELFF. CDR3 bases: TGTGCCAGTAGAGTGGTGAACACCGGGGAGCTGTTTTTT. The chain links TRBV7-9 to TRBJ2-2; D not resolved. Germline V lookup: CDR1 SEHNR, CDR2 FQNEAQ (reference sequence). The CDR3 sequence is 13 residues long. With 9 bases removed from V and 1 base from J, the gap between germline ends came to 9 bases.

The genes are TRBV28 and TRBJ2-3, with D possibly TRBD1 on 6 matching bases. The CDR3 runs 17 residues. CDR1 and CDR2 (germline): MDHEN, SYDVKM. V gave up 7 bases and J gave up 0 bases, with 20 bases separating them. CDR3 amino acids: CASIGPLQGLSTDTQYF. The CDR3 DNA reads as TGTGCCAGCATTGGCCCCTTACAGGGATTGAGCACAGATACGCAGTATTTT.

The chain is built from TRBV10-1 and TRBJ2-3; possible D gene TRBD2, 5 bases. Trimming pared 4 bases from V and 0 bases from J, leaving 14 bases between. This CDR3 spans 16 amino acids. Germline V gene sequence: CDR1 WNHNN, CDR2 SYGVQD (reference sequence). The CDR3 nucleotides are TGCGCCAGCAGTGCCACCGGGAAGATTAGCACAGATACGCAGTATTTT. This encodes CASSATGKISTDTQYF.

This chain uses TRBV10-1 with TRBJ2-3, with D possibly being TRBD2 (5 bases). The CDR3 length is 16 residues. V lost 2 bases to trimming and J lost 4 bases, with 16 bases between them. Germline assignment: CDR1 WNHNN and CDR2 SYGVQD (reference sequence). In DNA, the CDR3 is TGCGCCAGCAGTGAGCCCCCTCTAGCCACACCAGATACGCAGTATTTT. It yields the protein CASSEPPLATPDTQYF.

This chain joins TRBV12-3 or TRBV12-4 and TRBJ2-2, with unresolved D. Trimming removed 5 bases from V and 4 bases from J, with 14 bases in between. The CDR3 is made up of 15 amino acids. CDR3 DNA sequence: TGTGCCAGCAGTCCCGCTGGGCTATCCACCGGGGAGCTGTTTTTT. Protein product: CASSPAGLSTGELFF.

This clonotype was recorded a few times. V gene TRBV7-9 combines with J gene TRBJ1-2; D perhaps matches TRBD1 (6 bases). This CDR3 region has 12 residues. Germline CDR1 is SEHNR and CDR2 is FQNEAQ (reference sequence). V dropped 4 bases and J dropped 8 bases, with 11 bases sitting between them. In DNA, the CDR3 is TGTGCCAGCAGCTCGGGACAACGAGGCTACACCTTC. Translated: CASSSGQRGYTF.

The chain recombines TRBV2 with TRBJ2-2, with D possibly TRBD2 on 5 matching bases. This CDR3 comprises 16 residues. From germline, CDR1 is SNHLY and CDR2 FYNNEI. Trimming stripped 2 bases from V and 1 base from J, with 11 bases between. CDR3 sequence (DNA): TGTGCCAGCAGTGAAAGGGAGAGGAGGAACACCGGGGAGCTGTTTTTT. Amino acids: CASSERERRNTGELFF. Based on the CDR3 plus reference TRBV2 and TRBJ2-2, the full variable domain is EPEVTQTPSHQVTQMGQEVILRCVPISNHLYFYWYRQILGQKVEFLVSFYNNEISEKSEIFDDQFSVERPDGSNFTLKIRSTKLEDSAMYFCASSERERRNTGELFFGEGSRLTVL.

This chain's CDR3 is CASSQGSGQGYGYTF. The CDR3 coding sequence is TGTGCCAGCAGCCAAGGATCAGGACAGGGGTATGGCTACACCTTC. This chain links TRBV3-1 with TRBJ1-2; TRBD1 matches 9 bases. The germline gives CDR1 LGHDT, CDR2 YNNKEL (reference sequence). V lost 1 base and J lost 5; bases outside the gene matches: 5. This CDR3 comprises 15 residues.

CDR3 DNA: TGTGCCAGCTCGCCCCCGGGACAGGGATTGGATACGCAGTATTTT. Protein sequence: CASSPPGQGLDTQYF. This rearrangement joins TRBV18 to TRBJ2-3; the match to TRBD1 covers 9 bases. The junction had 10 bases not matched to a gene; V was cut back by 6 bases and J by 6 bases. Germline CDR1 KGHSH, CDR2 LQKENI. CDR3 length: 15 amino acids.

This clonotype was picked up many times. DNA of the CDR3: TGTGCCAGCAGCGTCCATAGCGACGAGCAGTACTTC. Protein: CASSVHSDEQYF. This chain connects TRBV9 to TRBJ2-7, with D possibly TRBD2 on 5 matching bases. Germline V gene lookup returns CDR1 SGDLS and CDR2 YYNGEE. V was pared by 2 bases and J by 5 bases, with 8 bases between. The CDR3 has 12 residues. The full variable domain, rest sourced from reference TRBV9 and TRBJ2-7, is DSGVTQTPKHLITATGQRVTLRCSPRSGDLSVYWYQQSLDQGLQFLIQYYNGEERAKGNILERFSAQQFPDLHSELNLSSLELGDSALYFCASSVHSDEQYFGPGTRLTVT.

The gene calls are TRBV29-1 and TRBJ2-3; D unresolved. V lost 7 bases to trimming and J lost 2 bases, with 10 bases between them. The CDR3 totals 12 residues. Germline V gene data show CDR1 as SQVTM and CDR2 as ANQGSEA. The CDR3 region is CSAKLPTDTQYF. CDR3 bases: TGCAGCGCCAAGCTGCCCACAGATACGCAGTATTTT.

This clonotype was recorded a few times. J is TRBJ2-1 and V is TRBV29-1; 15 nucleotides match TRBD2. The CDR3 covers 19 residues. The trim removed 4 bases at V and 0 bases at J, leaving 10 bases unmatched. Germline V gene sequence: CDR1 SQVTM, CDR2 ANQGSEA. CDR3 in DNA: TGCAGCGTTGGGGCCGGGACTAGCGGGGGGCGGAGCTCCTACAATGAGCAGTTCTTC. Encoded protein: CSVGAGTSGGRSSYNEQFF.

This clonotype was counted only a few times. The chain couples TRBV12-3 or TRBV12-4 to TRBJ2-6; D unresolved. CDR3 length: 16 residues. Trimming stripped 8 bases from V and 0 bases from J, with 14 bases between. CDR3: CASAPVKYSGANVLTF. The CDR3 DNA reads TGTGCCAGCGCTCCGGTGAAGTACTCTGGGGCCAACGTCCTGACTTTC.